What follows are 27 T cell receptor beta chains derived from one specimen sequenced in a study of cytomegalovirus exposure and HLA in healthy donors. PCR primers comprised 60 Vbeta and 13 Jbeta primers. The repertoire was sequenced with immunoSEQ multiplex PCR; TCRdb's copy has only in-frame clones and lacks some. This sample has 130,000 or so clones, with 60% to 80% found just once. The sample taken for sequencing was PBMCs. The source is a woman aged 60-75 years in good health and CMV-seronegative.

CDR3 amino acids: CASSSISGIAYNEQFF. In DNA form, the CDR3 reads TGTGCCAGCAGCTCAATAAGCGGGATCGCCTACAATGAGCAGTTCTTC. The chain joins TRBV7-6 to TRBJ2-1, with 7 bases fitting TRBD2. In germline, CDR1 is SGHVS, CDR2 FNYEAQ. The V segment lost 4 bases and the J segment 2 bases; nucleotides outside the gene matches: 8. The CDR3 consists of 16 residues.

The V gene is TRBV5-1, the J gene TRBJ2-7; possibly TRBD2 for D (6 bases). The V end was cut by 0 bases, the J end by 5 bases, with 15 bases between. CDR1 and CDR2 from the germline V gene are SGHRS and YFSETQ. The CDR3 totals 15 residues. CDR3 loop: CASSLVASEQDEQYF. In nucleotides, the CDR3 is TGCGCCAGCAGCTTGGTGGCTAGCGAGCAGGACGAGCAGTACTTC.

Comment on this clone: A read error may produce the germline difference seen at one junction end. This chain connects TRBV5-1 to TRBJ1-5; D gene ambiguous. Germline V gives CDR1 SGHRS, CDR2 YFSETQ. This CDR3 is built from 14 residues. In nucleotides, the CDR3 is TGTGCCAGCAGCTTGGCGGGCGCGGGACAGCCCCAGCATTTT. It encodes CASSLAGAGQPQHF.

This sequence joins TRBV6-6 and TRBJ1-4; 7 bases are shared with TRBD1. V trimming: 5 bases; J trimming: 7 bases; junction bases outside the gene matches: 13. The CDR3 is 16 amino acids. From germline, CDR1 is MNHNY and CDR2 SVGAGI (reference sequence). The CDR3 DNA is TGTGCCAGCAGTAACCCGGGACAGTCCACACTTGAAAAACTGTTTTTT. As protein: CASSNPGQSTLEKLFF.

This clone has more than one count but fewer than ten. The chain combines TRBV6-6 with TRBJ1-6, with TRBD1 matching over 10 bases. The CDR3 extends over 16 amino acids. The V and J ends lost 6 bases and 9 bases, in that order; junction bases with no gene match: 11. Germline V CDR1 and CDR2: MNHNY, SVGAGI (reference sequence). Here the CDR3 reads CASSSNRDRGSSPLHF. CDR3 DNA: TGTGCCAGCAGCTCTAACCGGGACAGGGGAAGTTCACCCCTCCACTTT.

V and J are TRBV5-4 and TRBJ1-4, with unresolved D. Per germline, CDR1 SGHNT and CDR2 YYREEE (reference sequence). The V and J ends lost 1 base and 6 bases respectively, with 13 bases between them. The CDR3 has 15 amino acids. The chain's CDR3 is CASSLLGGEDEKLFF. CDR3 DNA sequence: TGTGCCAGCAGCTTGCTCGGCGGGGAAGATGAAAAACTGTTTTTT.

V gene TRBV7-8 combines with J gene TRBJ2-3; TRBD2 aligns across 12 bases. After removal of 0 bases from V and 3 bases from J, the junction contained 1 base not matched to a gene. CDR1 and CDR2 from the germline V gene are SGHVS and FQNEAQ. The CDR3 contains 16 residues. This CDR3 is CASSLALAGGTDTQYF. CDR3 coding DNA: TGTGCCAGCAGCTTAGCACTAGCGGGAGGAACAGATACGCAGTATTTT.

The chain uses TRBV19 and TRBJ2-2; D is perhaps TRBD2 (7 bases). V lost 4 bases and J 6 bases, leaving 21 bases between the germline ends. CDR3 length: 17 residues. Per the germline V gene, CDR1 is LNHDA and CDR2 is SQIVND (reference sequence). The CDR3 nucleotides read TGTGCCAGTAGTAACCGGGGGGCGGGAGCACGCCCCGGGGAGCTGTTTTTT. It translates to CASSNRGAGARPGELFF.

This clone appeared a single time. This chain links TRBV28 with TRBJ1-2; D is perhaps TRBD1 (5 bases). V gave up 11 bases and J gave up 2 bases, with 9 bases separating them. This CDR3 is built from 11 residues. In germline, CDR1 is MDHEN, CDR2 SYDVKM. DNA for the CDR3: TGTGCCGGGGAGGGGAACTATGGCTACACCTTC. It encodes CAGEGNYGYTF.

This clone was detected only a few times. V and J are TRBV7-6 and TRBJ2-1, with 8 nucleotides matching TRBD1. This CDR3 is built from 15 residues. Germline loops: CDR1 SGHVS, CDR2 FNYEAQ. After removal of 2 bases from V and 4 bases from J, the junction contained 4 bases not matched to a gene. The CDR3 nucleotides are TGTGCCAGCAGCTTACGGACAGGGAATTACAATGAGCAGTTCTTC. Translating it yields CASSLRTGNYNEQFF.

This clone was picked up one time. The chain has TRBV6-4 and TRBJ1-5, with D unresolved. Germline V CDR1 and CDR2: MRHNA, SNTAGT. Trimming stripped 6 bases from V and 2 bases from J, with 11 bases between. This CDR3 is built from 14 residues. The chain's CDR3 is CASSPEAGNQPQHF. For the CDR3, the DNA is TGTGCCAGCAGCCCTGAAGCGGGCAATCAGCCCCAGCATTTT.

This clone showed up just a few times. The chain couples TRBV11-2 to TRBJ2-7; the match to TRBD1 covers 9 bases. Trimming took 4 bases from V and 6 from J; bases not matched to a gene: 13. The germline gives CDR1 SGHAT, CDR2 FQNNGV. The CDR3 length is 16 residues. CDR3 sequence reads: CASSSQTGTGSSEQYF. For the CDR3, the DNA is TGTGCCAGCAGCTCCCAGACCGGGACAGGGAGTTCCGAGCAGTACTTC.

The CDR3 here is CASSGDRVSSEAFF. The DNA of the CDR3 is TGTGCCAGCAGTGGAGACAGGGTCTCCTCTGAAGCTTTCTTT. The chain has TRBV6-1 and TRBJ1-1, with 7 positions matching TRBD1. Germline CDR1 reads MNHNS; CDR2 reads SASEGT. V lost 4 bases and J lost 6; bases outside the gene matches: 8. The CDR3 has 14 amino acids.

This clone was observed once. The gene calls are TRBV2 and TRBJ2-1, with 7 bases aligning to TRBD2. The length of the CDR3 is 14 residues. J lost 6 bases, V lost 7 bases, and 9 bases had no gene match. CDR1 SNHLY and CDR2 FYNNEI come from the germline V gene. This CDR3 is CASNGLADFNEQFF. CDR3 nucleotide sequence: TGTGCCAGCAATGGGCTAGCGGATTTCAATGAGCAGTTCTTC.

The V gene is TRBV28, the J gene TRBJ1-1; D remains ambiguous. Germline CDR1 and CDR2: MDHEN and SYDVKM. The CDR3 has 14 residues. Trimming cost V 2 bases and J 2 bases, with 9 bases left between them. CDR3 in amino acids: CASSLIFLNTEAFF. In DNA form, the CDR3 reads TGTGCCAGCAGTTTAATTTTCCTCAACACTGAAGCTTTCTTT.

A few counts support this clone. The J gene is TRBJ1-3, the V gene TRBV4-1; D uncertain. CDR1 is MGHRA, CDR2 YSYEKL, per germline. V lost 1 base, J lost 8 bases, and 15 bases lay in between. The CDR3 is made up of 15 amino acids. The CDR3, as DNA: TGCGCCAGCAGCCAAGGACCCAGGAATCTTGACACCATATATTTT. This codes for CASSQGPRNLDTIYF.

The chain joins TRBV19 to TRBJ1-5; the match to TRBD1 covers 9 bases. Trimming cost V 2 bases and J 3 bases; bases outside gene matches: 8. Germline V gene data show CDR1 as LNHDA and CDR2 as SQIVND (reference sequence). This CDR3 is built from 17 residues. CDR3 in amino acids: CASSIFGDRAFNQPQHF. DNA of the CDR3: TGTGCCAGTAGTATATTCGGGGACAGGGCCTTCAATCAGCCCCAGCATTTT.

This clone was seen only a few times. The chain combines TRBV5-1 with TRBJ2-5; 7 nucleotides match TRBD1. Germline values: CDR1 SGHRS, CDR2 YFSETQ. The CDR3 is made up of 15 amino acids. V shed 4 bases and J 4 bases; nucleotides not matched to a gene: 10. DNA of the CDR3: TGCGCCAGCAGCCCGATCGAGGGGGCGGGAGAGACCCAGTACTTC. This codes for CASSPIEGAGETQYF.

The rearrangement uses TRBV7-6 and TRBJ1-6; no clear D gene. CDR3 length: 13 residues. Germline loops: CDR1 SGHVS, CDR2 FNYEAQ. The V end lost 1 base, the J end lost 6 bases, and 4 bases lay between the germline ends. The chain's CDR3 is CASSLGVNSPLHF. The DNA for the CDR3 is TGTGCCAGCAGCTTAGGAGTTAATTCACCCCTCCACTTT.

This clone showed up just a few times. The gene calls are TRBV10-1 and TRBJ2-1; TRBD2 might be the D (6 bases). CDR1 is WNHNN and CDR2 is SYGVQD in the germline V gene (reference sequence). The CDR3 totals 17 residues. Trimming pared 0 bases from V and 7 bases from J, leaving 19 bases between. CDR3 in amino acids: CASSESVEGTSGNEQFF. The CDR3 DNA reads as TGCGCCAGCAGTGAGTCGGTGGAGGGAACCTCGGGGAATGAGCAGTTCTTC.

V is TRBV6-5 and J is TRBJ2-7; 7 bases are a match to TRBD1. The CDR3 spans 15 residues. Germline V CDR1 and CDR2: MNHEY, SVGAGI. J gave up 6 bases and V 5 bases, and 13 bases lay outside the gene matches. CDR3 amino acids: CASSRISGGWSEQYF. CDR3 coding DNA: TGTGCCAGCAGTCGAATATCAGGGGGATGGTCCGAGCAGTACTTC.

The V gene is TRBV9, the J gene TRBJ2-7, with 11 bases aligning to TRBD1. Germline V gene lookup returns CDR1 SGDLS and CDR2 YYNGEE. V shed 0 bases and J 4 bases; nucleotides not matched to a gene: 3. The CDR3 is made up of 15 amino acids. This chain's CDR3 is CASSVGTGGSYEQYF. CDR3 coding DNA: TGTGCCAGCAGCGTAGGGACAGGGGGCTCGTACGAGCAGTACTTC.

This sequence joins TRBV27 and TRBJ1-5; 9 bases map to TRBD1. CDR3 length: 16 amino acids. Germline V gene data show CDR1 as MNHEY and CDR2 as SMNVEV (reference sequence). J lost 0 bases, V lost 6 bases, and 6 bases had no gene match. CDR3 DNA: TGTGCCAGCAGGACCGGGACAGGGAGTAGCAATCAGCCCCAGCATTTT. Translating it yields CASRTGTGSSNQPQHF.

The chain is built from TRBV19 and TRBJ2-2, with 7 bases that match TRBD1. The CDR3 extends over 14 amino acids. The ends lost 9 bases at V and 5 bases at J; junction bases unmatched: 9. Germline CDR1 is LNHDA and CDR2 is SQIVND (reference sequence). This CDR3 is CARGRDRETGELFF. The CDR3 DNA reads as TGTGCCAGGGGCCGGGACAGAGAAACCGGGGAGCTGTTTTTT.

The chain joins TRBV30 to TRBJ1-2; D is possibly TRBD1 (6 bases). In germline, CDR1 is GTSNPN, CDR2 SVGIG (reference sequence). The V end lost 3 bases, the J end lost 6 bases, and 17 bases lay between the germline ends. This CDR3 contains 14 residues. The CDR3 DNA follows: TGTGCCTGGAGGGCCTTGGCAGGGGAGAATGGCTACACCTTC. Its translation is CAWRALAGENGYTF.

The V and J genes are TRBV28 and TRBJ2-5; D possibly corresponds to TRBD2 (5 bases). The germline V gene has CDR1 MDHEN and CDR2 SYDVKM. The CDR3 spans 12 residues. Trimming pared 8 bases from V and 3 bases from J, leaving 10 bases between. This chain's CDR3 is CASSAGKETQYF. As DNA, the CDR3 is TGTGCCAGCTCGGCGGGTAAAGAGACCCAGTACTTC.

The chain joins TRBV9 to TRBJ2-7; D uncertain. This CDR3 region has 13 residues. The germline CDR1 and CDR2 sequences are SGDLS and YYNGEE. The germline V and J ends were trimmed by 1 base and 3 bases, with 8 bases remaining between them. CDR3 sequence (DNA): TGTGCCAGCAGCGTACTACCAGGCTACGAGCAGTACTTC. Protein: CASSVLPGYEQYF.